These T cell receptor beta chains were read from a single sample in a study of technical replicates of blood from four donors. The repertoire was sequenced with immunoSEQ multiplex PCR; TCRdb's copy has only in-frame clones and lacks some. The table lists about 70,000 clones, 85% to 95% of them singletons. Sequencing was carried out using T cells isolated from PBMCs. All receptors derive from a human donor in good health. Both conserved end residues are part of each CDR3. The D gene is left open where the match is weak. Not all rows give a size; the values are once, few, many and, for expanded clones, a class.

.	TRBV6-5	once	12	TRBJ1-2	CASSSNSYGYTF	TGTGCCAGCAGCTCCAACAGCTATGGCTACACCTTC
.	TRBV11-3	.	18	TRBJ2-7	CASSFSWGEYVRTYEQYF	TGTGCCAGCAGCTTTAGCTGGGGGGAGTATGTACGGACCTACGAGCAGTACTTC
TRBD1	TRBV5-1	.	16	TRBJ1-4	CASSLGGQTSIEKLFF	TGCGCCAGCAGCTTGGGGGGACAGACGAGCATTGAAAAACTGTTTTTT
TRBD1	TRBV10-3	.	15	TRBJ1-1	CAISEETGMNTEAFF	TGTGCCATCAGTGAGGAGACAGGGATGAACACTGAAGCTTTCTTT
.	TRBV5-4	.	12	TRBJ2-7	CASSLDRDEQYF	TGTGCCAGCAGCTTGGACAGGGACGAGCAGTACTTC
.	TRBV4-1	.	15	TRBJ1-1	CASSQGGQRNTEAFF	TGCGCCAGCAGCCAAGGTGGACAGAGGAACACTGAAGCTTTCTTT
TRBD1	TRBV12-5	.	17	TRBJ1-2	CASGLALTGAGGYGYTF	TGTGCTAGTGGTTTGGCCCTGACAGGGGCCGGGGGCTATGGCTACACCTTC
TRBD2	TRBV19	.	17	TRBJ2-6	CASREGSLFSGANVLTF	TGTGCCAGCCGGGAGGGCAGCTTATTCTCTGGGGCCAACGTCCTGACTTTC
TRBD1	TRBV29-1	.	15	TRBJ1-4	CSARDRGTTNEKLFF	TGCAGCGCAAGGGACAGGGGCACAACTAATGAAAAACTGTTTTTT
.	TRBV5-4	.	15	TRBJ1-1	CASSLDIGRNTEAFF	TGTGCCAGCAGCTTGGACATCGGGAGGAACACTGAAGCTTTCTTT